The text below deals with one T cell receptor beta chain. These data belong to a study of blood T cell repertoires in COVID-19. Across the study: PBMCs, B-cell-depleted T cells, or T cells provided the cDNA or gDNA that made up the material.

This CDR3 has 15 residues. In germline, CDR1 is MNHEY, CDR2 SVGAGI. The ends lost 1 base at V and 11 bases at J; junction bases unmatched: 9. Per the original methods: Amplification from reference gene primers served as the basis for estimated nucleated cell counts. TCRdb's copy holds only in-frame clones and misses some; the assay was immunoSEQ multiplex PCR. For V, J and clone size, that table is used; D and trimming come from the DNA. Seen here are 200,000 to 250,000 clones, under 85% observed once, and the top ten hold roughly 1.9%. The specimen was peripheral blood. The chain links TRBV6-5 to TRBJ2-1; 9 bases match TRBD2. This TCR was sampled from a man under 40 who had recovered from COVID-19. The CDR3 is CASSYWAASGAKQFF. CDR3 nucleotide sequence: TGTGCCAGCAGTTACTGGGCGGCTAGCGGGGCGAAGCAGTTCTTC.